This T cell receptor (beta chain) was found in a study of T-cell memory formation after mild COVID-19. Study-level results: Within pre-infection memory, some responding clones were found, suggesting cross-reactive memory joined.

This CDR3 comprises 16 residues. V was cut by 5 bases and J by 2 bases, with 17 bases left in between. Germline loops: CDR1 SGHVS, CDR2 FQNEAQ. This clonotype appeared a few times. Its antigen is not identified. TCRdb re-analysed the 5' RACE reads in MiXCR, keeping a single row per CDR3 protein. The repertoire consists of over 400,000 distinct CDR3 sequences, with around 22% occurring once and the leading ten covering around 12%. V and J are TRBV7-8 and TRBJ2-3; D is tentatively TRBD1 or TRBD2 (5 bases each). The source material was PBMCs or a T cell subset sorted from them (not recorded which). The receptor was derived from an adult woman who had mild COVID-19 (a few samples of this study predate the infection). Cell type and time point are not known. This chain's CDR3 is CASSGQRSDHTDTQYF. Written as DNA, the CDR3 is TGTGCCAGCAGCGGACAACGTAGCGATCACACAGATACGCAGTATTTT.